This T cell receptor beta chain appears in the sequencing data of a study of T cell changes during pregnancy in multiple sclerosis. Sequenced by immunoSEQ multiplex PCR; TCRdb stores in-frame clones only, minus some. The sample consists of fewer than 50,000 clones, roughly 91% of them appearing once. There are 15 residues in the CDR3. Trimming left V 1 base short and J 2 bases short, with 12 bases between. Germline-derived CDR1 and CDR2 are MDHEN and SYDVKM. The TCR sequence derives from a female donor with multiple sclerosis, enrolled in a pregnancy study. The chain employs TRBV28 and TRBJ2-7; D is perhaps TRBD2 (7 bases). The specimen comprised CD8+ T cells from peripheral blood mononuclear cells, sampled in the third trimester of pregnancy. The CDR3 DNA follows: TGTGCCAGCAGTTTATTAGGGGGGGCCCCCTACGAGCAGTACTTC. Its translation is CASSLLGGAPYEQYF.